The present T cell receptor beta chain was sequenced within a study of cytomegalovirus exposure and HLA in healthy donors. PCR primers comprised 60 Vbeta and 13 Jbeta primers. Sequencing was performed with immunoSEQ multiplex PCR; in TCRdb, only in-frame clones are kept and a portion is missing. Among under 150,000 clones listed, roughly 65% were seen once. Material for sequencing was PBMCs. This clonotype originated in a man in his sixties in good health and CMV-seronegative.

CDR3 in DNA: TGTGCTACAGCGGGGCCGGGGAGGGTTGGCTACACCTTC. The encoded protein is CATAGPGRVGYTF. The chain recombines TRBV7-9 with TRBJ1-2; a possible D gene is TRBD1 (5 bases). The CDR3 is 13 amino acids. Germline-derived CDR1 and CDR2 are SEHNR and FQNEAQ (reference sequence).